A selection of T cell receptor beta chains follows, all from one sample in a study of cytomegalovirus exposure and HLA in healthy donors. Assay used: immunoSEQ multiplex PCR; TCRdb lists only in-frame clones, some missing. The sample has about 130,000 clones; approximately 80% are singletons. Input material: PBMCs. The receptors originated from a girl aged 2 to 10 in good health and CMV-seronegative. Each CDR3 is given with its conserved first and last residue. The order of the fields is J gene, V gene, D gene, clone size, CDR3 DNA, CDR3 protein. D genes are given only for firm matches. Not every row has a clone size; where given, it reads once, few, many or a size class.

j_call: TRBJ2-1
v_call: TRBV5-4
d_call: TRBD2
clone_size: -
cdr3_nt: TGTGCCAGCAGCTTGGCGGGCGGGGGTGGTCATGAGCAGTTCTTC
cdr3_aa: CASSLAGGGGHEQFF

j_call: TRBJ2-1
v_call: TRBV11-2
d_call: TRBD2
clone_size: -
cdr3_nt: TGTGCCAGCAGCTCCCAAAGGCGGGGGAGCCACAATGAGCAGTTCTTC
cdr3_aa: CASSSQRRGSHNEQFF

j_call: TRBJ2-7
v_call: TRBV5-1
d_call: TRBD1
clone_size: few
cdr3_nt: TGCGCCAGCAGCTTGGAAATATCCGGGACAGCGACTTACGAGCAGTACTTC
cdr3_aa: CASSLEISGTATYEQYF

j_call: TRBJ1-2
v_call: TRBV19
d_call: -
clone_size: -
cdr3_nt: TGTGCCAGTAGTATAGGACAGGAGGATTATGGCTACACCTTC
cdr3_aa: CASSIGQEDYGYTF

j_call: TRBJ2-3
v_call: TRBV28
d_call: TRBD1
clone_size: -
cdr3_nt: TGTGCCAGCAGTTTAGGCGGCCGGGGACAGGGTGTGATAGATACGCAGTATTTT
cdr3_aa: CASSLGGRGQGVIDTQYF

j_call: TRBJ1-1
v_call: TRBV5-4
d_call: -
clone_size: -
cdr3_nt: TGTGCCAGCAGCAGGGGACTCCAGAACACTGAAGCTTTCTTT
cdr3_aa: CASSRGLQNTEAFF

j_call: TRBJ2-5
v_call: TRBV5-4
d_call: -
clone_size: -
cdr3_nt: TGTGCCAGCAGCTTTGGACTGAACCAAGAGACCCAGTACTTC
cdr3_aa: CASSFGLNQETQYF

j_call: TRBJ1-6
v_call: TRBV30
d_call: -
clone_size: -
cdr3_nt: TGTGCCTGGACAGGGAGGTATAATTCCCCCCTCCACTTT
cdr3_aa: CAWTGRYNSPLHF

j_call: TRBJ1-6
v_call: TRBV7-9
d_call: -
clone_size: -
cdr3_nt: TGTGCCAGCAGCTTAGTCGGCAGGGTTGGGTCACCCCTCCACTTT
cdr3_aa: CASSLVGRVGSPLHF

j_call: TRBJ2-2
v_call: TRBV7-2
d_call: -
clone_size: -
cdr3_nt: TGTGCCAGCAGCGTAGAGAGGACCGGGGAGCTGTTTTTT
cdr3_aa: CASSVERTGELFF

j_call: TRBJ1-4
v_call: TRBV7-9
d_call: -
clone_size: few
cdr3_nt: TGTGCCAGCAGTTATGACAGATTGTGGGATGAAAAACTGTTTTTT
cdr3_aa: CASSYDRLWDEKLFF

j_call: TRBJ1-2
v_call: TRBV18
d_call: TRBD1
clone_size: -
cdr3_nt: TGTGCCAGCTCACCGACTCCCGGGACAGGAAACCTTAACTATGGCTACACCTTC
cdr3_aa: CASSPTPGTGNLNYGYTF

j_call: TRBJ2-7
v_call: TRBV2
d_call: TRBD1
clone_size: -
cdr3_nt: TGTGCCAGCAGCCCACAGGGACAGGGAGGTTACGAGCAGTACTTC
cdr3_aa: CASSPQGQGGYEQYF

j_call: TRBJ2-2
v_call: TRBV10-2
d_call: TRBD1
clone_size: -
cdr3_nt: TGCGCCAGCAGAAGGGACAGGGTGAACACCGGGGAGCTGTTTTTT
cdr3_aa: CASRRDRVNTGELFF

j_call: TRBJ2-3
v_call: TRBV7-6
d_call: -
clone_size: -
cdr3_nt: TGTGCCAGCAGCTCCGGGTACAGCACAGATACGCAGTATTTT
cdr3_aa: CASSSGYSTDTQYF

j_call: TRBJ1-2
v_call: TRBV4-1
d_call: -
clone_size: -
cdr3_nt: TGCGCCAGCAGCCAAGAGCTTTCTCAGTACGTGCCCTATGGCTACACCTTC
cdr3_aa: CASSQELSQYVPYGYTF

j_call: TRBJ1-1
v_call: TRBV7-3
d_call: TRBD1
clone_size: once
cdr3_nt: TGTGCCAGCAGCTTAAGACAGGGCCTTGAAGCTTTCTTT
cdr3_aa: CASSLRQGLEAFF

j_call: TRBJ2-7
v_call: TRBV18
d_call: -
clone_size: -
cdr3_nt: TGTGCCAGCTCACCACCTAGCTCCTACGAGCAGTACTTC
cdr3_aa: CASSPPSSYEQYF

j_call: TRBJ1-5
v_call: TRBV7-2
d_call: TRBD1
clone_size: -
cdr3_nt: TGTGCCAGCAGCTTAACAGGGGCCAGCAATCAGCCCCAGCATTTT
cdr3_aa: CASSLTGASNQPQHF

j_call: TRBJ1-5
v_call: TRBV16
d_call: -
clone_size: once
cdr3_nt: TGTGCCAGCAGCCAATACGGAGGGGTCGGGCAGCCCCAGCATTTT
cdr3_aa: CASSQYGGVGQPQHF

j_call: TRBJ1-5
v_call: TRBV19
d_call: -
clone_size: once
cdr3_nt: TGTGCCAGTAGTATAGTGGGGACACTTTATAGCAATCAGCCCCAGCATTTT
cdr3_aa: CASSIVGTLYSNQPQHF

j_call: TRBJ1-6
v_call: TRBV25-1
d_call: -
clone_size: -
cdr3_nt: TGTGCCAGCAGTGAACCCGAAGTGGGCTTCTCACCCCTCCACTTT
cdr3_aa: CASSEPEVGFSPLHF

j_call: TRBJ2-3
v_call: TRBV4-1
d_call: -
clone_size: -
cdr3_nt: TGCGCCAGCAGCCCCGGCGGCCCTGAATCCGTATGGGGCACAGATACGCAGTATTTT
cdr3_aa: CASSPGGPESVWGTDTQYF

j_call: TRBJ1-1
v_call: TRBV6-4
d_call: -
clone_size: few
cdr3_nt: TGTGCCAGCAGTGACAGCTTGAACACTGAAGCTTTCTTT
cdr3_aa: CASSDSLNTEAFF

j_call: TRBJ2-3
v_call: TRBV4-2
d_call: -
clone_size: -
cdr3_nt: TGTGCCAGCAGCCAAGGGCAGGGGCCCACAGATACGCAGTATTTT
cdr3_aa: CASSQGQGPTDTQYF

j_call: TRBJ1-5
v_call: TRBV12-2
d_call: -
clone_size: -
cdr3_nt: TGTGCAAGTCGCCAAACCAGCTCCGGGACAGGGTATAATCAGCCCCAGCATTTT
cdr3_aa: CASRQTSSGTGYNQPQHF

j_call: TRBJ2-7
v_call: TRBV30
d_call: -
clone_size: -
cdr3_nt: TGTGCCTGGAGCGACTCCTACGAGCAGTACTTC
cdr3_aa: CAWSDSYEQYF

j_call: TRBJ2-7
v_call: TRBV11-3
d_call: -
clone_size: -
cdr3_nt: TGTGCCAGCAGCCCCTCTGACAGACCCTACGAGCAGTACTTC
cdr3_aa: CASSPSDRPYEQYF

j_call: TRBJ2-7
v_call: TRBV7-2
d_call: -
clone_size: -
cdr3_nt: TGTGCCAGCAGCCGAGGGGCGGGATCCTCCTACGAGCAGTACTTC
cdr3_aa: CASSRGAGSSYEQYF

j_call: TRBJ1-5
v_call: TRBV30
d_call: -
clone_size: -
cdr3_nt: TGTGCCTGGAAAAAGGGAGGGGCCCATAGCAATCAGCCCCAGCATTTT
cdr3_aa: CAWKKGGAHSNQPQHF